The clone carrying this TCR beta chain was seen at least ten times. At one boundary the junction diverges from the germline segment, which might be a read error. The SP2 primer and nested alpha and beta constant region primers amplified ligated cDNA in four rounds. TCRdb processed the 5' RACE reads anew with MiXCR; each CDR3 protein has one entry. The sample lists tens of thousands of distinct CDR3 sequences; under 8.5% were seen once. This record comes from a study of naive and memory T cell subsets. TCR cDNA received a 3' ligated oligonucleotide that carried a UMI. RNA was extracted from under 3 ml of whole blood of healthy adults. This TCR was recovered from a male donor in good health.

CDR3 nucleotides: TGTGCCAGCAGTCCTCAACAGGGGGCGCAGGCCCCCCCGCATTTT. This encodes CASSPQQGAQAPPHF. The gene calls are TRBV2 and TRBJ1-5, with 9 bases that match TRBD1. The V gene's germline CDR1 is SNHLY and CDR2 FYNNEI. This CDR3 is built from 15 residues.